This T cell receptor (beta chain) was profiled in a study of blood T cell repertoires in COVID-19 (dated by TCRdb to the early 2020s). The study in broad terms: Samples covering the acute and convalescent phases of COVID-19 were provided by collaborators in the United States, Italy and Spain. The dataset comprised deeply sampled blood TCRbeta repertoires from subjects exposed to, actively infected with, or recovered from COVID-19. Nearly every sample came with metadata listing a de-identified subject ID, COVID-19 status, age in years and sex. Where available, HLA class I and class II types were taken from metadata supplied by the sample provider and were not determined by assay-based typing. Samples came from the ongoing ImmuneRACE study (first 160 participants) plus 1,254 subjects from 6 global collaborators. The repertoires were made available in a free public database intended to serve as a resource for research on the immune response to SARS-CoV-2. The prospective study material was composed of cDNA or gDNA derived from T cells, B-cell-depleted T cells, or PBMCs.

Of note for this clone: No cognate antigen has been identified for it. One base away there is no much larger clone; base qualities are not given.

Taken from cysteine to phenylalanine, the CDR3 has 12 residues. The kept DNA is CDR3 alone, 36 bases in frame from the first base. V lost 4 bases and J lost 6 bases, and the count of bases not matched to a germline gene is 0. The germline V gene yields MDHEN for CDR1 and SYDVKM for CDR2. TCRbeta CDR3 regions were amplified from genomic DNA by means of the immunoSEQ Assay, a bias-controlled multiplex PCR. The authors' analysis ran thus. Within the assay, amplification of reference gene primers was used to estimate how many nucleated cells each sample contained. To quantify the absolute abundance of each unique TCRbeta CDR3 rearrangement, sequence reads were collapsed and filtered. For each sample, productive Simpson clonality was calculated as the square root of Simpson's diversity index across productive rearrangements. Imported from immuneACCESS, the table was reduced by TCRdb to in-frame sequences with V and J called. These copies leave out some clones; in studies compared against another copy, an unresolved V gene accounts for under half, and the cause of the remainder is not known. V and J calls and clone size are copied from that table; D and trimming were computed from the DNA. Present in this sample are roughly 50,000 clones, about 91% of which were seen just once. Together, the top ten hold roughly 7% of the sample.

Broad study findings and their caveats: The quantity of clinical and demographic metadata differed by source and by participant and was supplied without curation.

The collaborating institutions used their own protocols to collect whole blood in K2EDTA tubes. For TCRbeta analysis, collaborators shipped samples as frozen whole blood, isolated PBMCs, or DNA extracted from either of those sample types. The V and J genes are TRBV28 and TRBJ1-2; TRBD1 lines up with 9 middle nucleotides. The source is a woman aged 60 to 75 with active or convalescent COVID-19. The sample was peripheral blood. The CDR3 loop reads CASSWTGDGYTF. The DNA is as follows: TGTGCCAGCAGTTGGACAGGGGATGGCTACACCTTC.